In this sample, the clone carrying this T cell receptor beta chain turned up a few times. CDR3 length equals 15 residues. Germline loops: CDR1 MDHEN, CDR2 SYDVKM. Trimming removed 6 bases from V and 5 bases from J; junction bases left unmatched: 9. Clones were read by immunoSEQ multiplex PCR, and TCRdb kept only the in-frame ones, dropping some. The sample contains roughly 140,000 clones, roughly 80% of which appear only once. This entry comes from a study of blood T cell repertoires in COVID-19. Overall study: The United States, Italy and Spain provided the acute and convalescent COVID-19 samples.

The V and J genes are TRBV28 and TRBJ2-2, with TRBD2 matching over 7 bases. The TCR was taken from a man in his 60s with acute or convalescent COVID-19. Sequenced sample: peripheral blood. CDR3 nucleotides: TGTGCCAGCAGCCCCCCCCTTAGCGGGACCGGGGAGCTGTTTTTT. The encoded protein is CASSPPLSGTGELFF.